This TCR beta chain appears in the sequencing data of a study of beta chain features in type 1 diabetes. The overall study: All of the samples together had over 90 million sorted cells examined.

The study reverse transcribed the entire isolated RNA, so it sequenced expressed TCRB transcripts. Profiled with immunoSEQ multiplex PCR; TCRdb holds only in-frame clones, not every one. The sample lists hundreds of thousands of clones, approximately 30% occurring once. Only a few counts were recorded for this clone. This CDR3 comprises 14 residues. Germline V lookup: CDR1 MDHEN, CDR2 SYDVKM. Trimming left V 1 base short and J 0 bases short, with 7 bases between. The chain is built from TRBV28 and TRBJ2-7; D not resolved. The clonotype comes from a man between 18 and 29 years old in good health. The sequenced material came from naive CD4+ T cells from blood. The chain's CDR3 is CASSLSASSYEQYF. As DNA, the CDR3 is TGTGCCAGCAGTTTATCGGCCAGCTCCTACGAGCAGTACTTC.